What follows describes a single T cell receptor (beta chain). Its cognate antigen is unknown. This specimen belongs to a study of blood T cells in healthy people across ages. Regarding the study as a whole: TCR beta diversity tracked closely with naive T cell percentage.

Samples each had at least 5.5 micrograms of total RNA extracted. The V and J ends lost 0 bases and 6 bases respectively, with 12 bases between them. CDR1 is LNHDA, CDR2 SQIVND, per germline (reference sequence). This CDR3 has 14 residues. A second roughly 6 to 11 cycle PCR used barcoded and J-beta primers. TCRdb re-called the 5' RACE reads through MiXCR, storing one row per CDR3 protein. The repertoire holds roughly 1,100,000 distinct CDR3 sequences, approximately 25% seen once, with about 0.72% in the top ten. In addition, the sample was reused for a study of T cells of mothers and their children. This second study says: Donation was provided by three healthy Caucasian mothers along with their six children.

V usage is TRBV19 and J usage is TRBJ2-7; D unresolved. The sequence was obtained from a girl aged 2 to 9 in good health. The sequenced sample was blood. CDR3 loop: CASSIEGNQFEQYF. CDR3 DNA sequence: TGTGCCAGTAGTATAGAGGGGAACCAGTTCGAGCAGTACTTC.